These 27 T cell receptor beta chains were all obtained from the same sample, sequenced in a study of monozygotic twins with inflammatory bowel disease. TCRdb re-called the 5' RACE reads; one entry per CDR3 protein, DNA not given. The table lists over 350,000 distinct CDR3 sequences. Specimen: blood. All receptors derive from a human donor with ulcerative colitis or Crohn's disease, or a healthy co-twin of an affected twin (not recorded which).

CDR3 region: CATRTGLASNQPQHF. This sequence joins TRBV6-2 or TRBV6-3 and TRBJ1-5; no DNA is available, so the TRBD1 call from TCRdb remains unchecked. Germline loops: CDR1 MNHEY, CDR2 SVGEGT. The CDR3 is made up of 15 amino acids.

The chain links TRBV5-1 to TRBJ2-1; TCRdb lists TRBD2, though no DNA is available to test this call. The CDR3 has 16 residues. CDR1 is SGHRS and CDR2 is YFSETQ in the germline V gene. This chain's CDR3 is CASSSLVAGGDNEQFF.

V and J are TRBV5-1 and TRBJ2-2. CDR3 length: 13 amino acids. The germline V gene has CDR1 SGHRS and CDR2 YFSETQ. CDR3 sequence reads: CASSLSGSGELFF.

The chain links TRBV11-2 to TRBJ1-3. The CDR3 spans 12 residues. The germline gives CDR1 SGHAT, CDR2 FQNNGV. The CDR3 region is CASSLSGSTIYF.

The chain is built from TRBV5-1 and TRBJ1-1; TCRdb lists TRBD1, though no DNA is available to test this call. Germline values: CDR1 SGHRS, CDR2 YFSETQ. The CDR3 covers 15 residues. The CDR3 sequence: CASSLQRALNTEAFF.

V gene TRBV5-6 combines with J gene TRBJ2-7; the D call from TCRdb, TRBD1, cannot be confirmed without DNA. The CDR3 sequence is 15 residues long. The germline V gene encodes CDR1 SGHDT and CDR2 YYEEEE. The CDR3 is CASSSRGQTSYEQYF.

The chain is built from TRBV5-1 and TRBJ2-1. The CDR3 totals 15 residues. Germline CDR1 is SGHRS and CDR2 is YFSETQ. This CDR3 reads CASSLNGESYNEQFF.

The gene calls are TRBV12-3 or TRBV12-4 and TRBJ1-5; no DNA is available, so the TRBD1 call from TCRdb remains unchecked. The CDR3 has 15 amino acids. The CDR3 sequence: CASSLRQGRGQPQHF.

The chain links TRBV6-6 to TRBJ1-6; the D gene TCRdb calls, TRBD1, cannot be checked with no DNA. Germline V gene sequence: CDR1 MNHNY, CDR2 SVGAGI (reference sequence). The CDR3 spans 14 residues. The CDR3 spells CASNIGTDNSPLHF.

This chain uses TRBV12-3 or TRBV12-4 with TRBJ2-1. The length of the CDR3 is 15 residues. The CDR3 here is CASTGSGASYNEQFF.

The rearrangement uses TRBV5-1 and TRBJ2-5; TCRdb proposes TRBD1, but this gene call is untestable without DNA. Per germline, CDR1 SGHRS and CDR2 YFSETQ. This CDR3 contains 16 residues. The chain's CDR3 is CASSLAPGALQETQYF.

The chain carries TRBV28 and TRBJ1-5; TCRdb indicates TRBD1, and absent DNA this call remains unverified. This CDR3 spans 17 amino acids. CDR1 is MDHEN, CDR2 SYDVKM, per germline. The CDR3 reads CASSLRGQGNHNQPQHF.

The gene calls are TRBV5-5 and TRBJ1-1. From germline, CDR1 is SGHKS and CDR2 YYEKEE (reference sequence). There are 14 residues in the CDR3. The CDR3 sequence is CASRRAEMNTEAFF.

CDR3 protein: CASSPRDRGQGYTF. V usage is TRBV18 and J usage is TRBJ1-2; absent DNA, TCRdb's TRBD1 call cannot be checked. Germline CDR1 is KGHSH and CDR2 is LQKENI. The CDR3 has 14 amino acids.

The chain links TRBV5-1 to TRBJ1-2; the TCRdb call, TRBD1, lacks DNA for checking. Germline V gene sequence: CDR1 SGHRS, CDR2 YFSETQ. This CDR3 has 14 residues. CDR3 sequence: CASSLEGQLYGYTF.

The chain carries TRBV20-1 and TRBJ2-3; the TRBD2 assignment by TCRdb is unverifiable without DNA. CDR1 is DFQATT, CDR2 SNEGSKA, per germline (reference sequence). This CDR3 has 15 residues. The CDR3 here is CSARDIERNTDTQYF.

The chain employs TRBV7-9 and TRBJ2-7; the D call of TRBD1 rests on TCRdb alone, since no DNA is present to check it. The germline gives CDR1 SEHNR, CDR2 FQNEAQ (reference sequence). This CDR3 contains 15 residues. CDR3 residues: CASSQGGARSYEQYF. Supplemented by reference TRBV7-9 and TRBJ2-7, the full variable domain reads DTGVSQNPRHKITKRGQNVTFRCDPISEHNRLYWYRQTLGQGPEFLTYFQNEAQLEKSRLLSDRFSAERPKGSFSTLEIQRTEQGDSAMYLCASSQGGARSYEQYFGPGTRLTVT.

This CDR3 is CASSVGQAEQYF. The chain recombines TRBV19 with TRBJ2-7; TCRdb's D call of TRBD1 is untestable without DNA. The CDR3 is made up of 12 amino acids. Germline CDR1 LNHDA, CDR2 SQIVND (reference sequence).

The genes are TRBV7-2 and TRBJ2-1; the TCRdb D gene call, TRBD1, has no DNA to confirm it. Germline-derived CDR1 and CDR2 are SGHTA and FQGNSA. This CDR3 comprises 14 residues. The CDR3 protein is CASSPDRGRGEQFF.

The chain's CDR3 is CASSEHGQGGNQPQHF. The chain employs TRBV25-1 and TRBJ1-5; TCRdb's assignment of TRBD1 cannot be checked, as there is no DNA. CDR3 length: 16 residues. CDR1 and CDR2 (germline): MGHDK, SYGVNS.

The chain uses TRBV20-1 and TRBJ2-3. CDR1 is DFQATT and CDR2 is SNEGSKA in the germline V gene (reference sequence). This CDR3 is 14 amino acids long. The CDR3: CSARDKLATDTQYF.

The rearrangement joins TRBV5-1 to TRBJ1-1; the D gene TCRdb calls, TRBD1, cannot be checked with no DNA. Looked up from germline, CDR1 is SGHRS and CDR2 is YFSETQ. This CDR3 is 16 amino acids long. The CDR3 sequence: CASSLGGTGGHTEAFF.

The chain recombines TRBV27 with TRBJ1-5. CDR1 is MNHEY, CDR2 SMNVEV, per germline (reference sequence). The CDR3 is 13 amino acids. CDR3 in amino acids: CASRIRVEQPQHF.

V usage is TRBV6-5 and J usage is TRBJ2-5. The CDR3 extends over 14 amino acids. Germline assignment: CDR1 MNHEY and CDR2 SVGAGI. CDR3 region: CASSYSQRVETQYF.

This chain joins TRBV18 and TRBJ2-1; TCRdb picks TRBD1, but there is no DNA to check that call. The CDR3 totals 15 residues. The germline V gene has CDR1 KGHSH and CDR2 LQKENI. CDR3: CASSPAGKIGKGQFF.

CDR3: CASSLLTSGGDSYNEQFF. The chain combines TRBV27 with TRBJ2-1; with no DNA, the TCRdb D assignment of TRBD2 cannot be verified. The CDR3 runs to 18 residues. CDR1 MNHEY and CDR2 SMNVEV come from the germline V gene (reference sequence).

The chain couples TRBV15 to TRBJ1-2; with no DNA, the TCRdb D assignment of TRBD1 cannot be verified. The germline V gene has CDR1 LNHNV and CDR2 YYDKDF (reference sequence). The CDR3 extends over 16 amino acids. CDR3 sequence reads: CATSRGGELSNYGYTF.